This T cell receptor (beta chain) is from a study of shared clonotypes between healthy human individuals (dated by TCRdb to the early 2020s). Describing the broader study: Three men and two women, aged 18 to 49 years, made up the cohort. Per donor, leukapheresis produced somewhere between about 0.9 and 9 billion PBMCs. To estimate repertoire size and how much clonotypes are shared between individuals, the study performed deep sequencing of blood TCR repertoires from a few healthy adults. For each donor, CD4 naive and CD4 memory were each given three plates, CD8 naive was given two plates, and CD8 memory was given one plate. To increase sequencing depth and limit assay-specific biases, different laboratories used diverse techniques to prepare libraries and sequence TCR repertoires. The research as a whole found: Naive subsets generally had larger estimated clonotype richness than memory subsets did. Clonotypes shared by all four sorted-subset donors showed higher generation probabilities than non-shared clonotypes. Roughly 5% of naive CD4, 3.5% of naive CD8, around 2.3% of memory CD4, and about 0.4% of memory CD8 clonotypes were shared across four donors. Only blood was sampled, and tissue TCR repertoires likely differ from those in blood. Because the study included a small number of donors, the genetic and exposure-history diversity represented was limited. Even with the large sequencing depth, rarefaction of the sorted-subset datasets indicated that sequencing was incomplete. Based on pairwise subsampling, the degree of clonotype sharing among donors was expected to be affected by sequencing depth.

The germline V gene sets CDR1 to KGHSH and CDR2 to LQKENI. After removal of 1 base from V and 5 bases from J, the junction retains 11 bases not matched to a gene. Measured from the cysteine to the phenylalanine, the CDR3 is 17 residues long. The sequence is cut down to CDR3 DNA, 51 bases in frame from base 1. About this clone itself: Its target antigen remains unknown. No base quality values were provided; no much bigger clone lies one nucleotide off.

Donors were healthy HIV-negative adults with no recently reported acute infections or vaccinations. Every donor was a Caucasian adult living in Nashville, Tennessee, USA. CD4+ T cells were enriched by magnetic negative selection; naive cells were then positively selected on CD45RA, and the negative fraction formed the memory subset. After blood collection by leukapheresis, PBMCs were isolated using Ficoll-Histopaque density gradient centrifugation and then cryopreserved in the vapor phase of liquid nitrogen. Analytical flow cytometry was used to check the purity and quantity of every magnetically sorted T cell population. Each sorted fraction had its genomic DNA isolated and then quantified by UV absorbance on a Nanodrop 2000c. TCR CDR3 regions were amplified from genomic DNA by multiplex PCR using the deep immunoSEQ assay. Extracted genomic DNA from each cell subset was spread evenly across all wells of several immunoSEQ 96-well plates, with each plate serving as a replicate. For sorted subsets, each replicate PCR was loaded with approximately 0.2 ug genomic DNA, equivalent to 30,000 or so T cell genomes. Purified libraries were measured with a Qubit 3.0 fluorometer, size-checked on a Bioanalyzer 2100, and measured again with the KAPA Library Quantification kit. Every immunoSEQ 96-well plate was sequenced on a dedicated single-read 150-cycle Illumina NextSeq 550 flow cell. For the original study's pipeline: Because only junctional sequences without quality scores were contained in the immunoSEQ output, filtering matching that applied to full-length reads could not be performed. To assign V/J genes and CDR3, sequences were annotated against IMGT germline references using PyIR, a Python wrapper for IgBLAST v1.9. Reads were filtered out if the reads had weak V/J assignments (E-value above 1e-6), no CDR3, stop codons, out-of-frame junctions, or ambiguous translated residues. A V3J clonotype was defined by an identical inferred V gene, J gene, and CDR3 amino acid sequence. To compute the percentage overlap between repertoires, the number of shared unique clonotypes was divided by the size of the smaller repertoire. RTK rarefaction, the Chao1 estimator, and Recon v2.1 estimates of unobserved clonotypes were used to assess repertoire richness. For all TCRbeta clonotypes obtained by the gDNA method from a few donors, generation probabilities were computed with OLGA. Entries here come from immuneACCESS through TCRdb and include only in-frame sequences with V and J called. Some clones fail to appear in such tables; in the studies checked, an unresolved V gene covers under half of the shortfall, and the cause of the remainder is unknown. The DNA was the basis for D and trimming; V, J and clone size are from that table. Counted in this sample were approximately 2,000,000 clones; under 95% of them appeared once. The ten biggest clones cover approximately 0.39% of the sample.

Sequencing was carried out using naive CD4+ T cells from PBMCs. The cell subset or site label corresponds to: CD45RA+ positively selected. Here the chain combines TRBV18 and TRBJ1-1; 9 bases in the middle match TRBD1. This TCR came from a man aged 18 to 29 in good health. Some clones in this sample may be carry-over from other donors' samples. The CDR3 region: CASSPLGPGQGLTEAFF. In nucleotide form, the sequence is TGTGCCAGCTCACCACTGGGACCGGGACAGGGCCTAACTGAAGCTTTCTTT.